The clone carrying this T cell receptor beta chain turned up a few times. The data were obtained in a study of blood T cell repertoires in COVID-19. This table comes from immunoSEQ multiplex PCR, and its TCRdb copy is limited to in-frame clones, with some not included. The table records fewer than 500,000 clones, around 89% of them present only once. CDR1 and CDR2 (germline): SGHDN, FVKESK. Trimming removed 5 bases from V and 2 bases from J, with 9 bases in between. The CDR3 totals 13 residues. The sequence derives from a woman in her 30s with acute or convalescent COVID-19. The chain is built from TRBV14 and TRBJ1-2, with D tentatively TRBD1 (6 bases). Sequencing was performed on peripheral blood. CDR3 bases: TGTGCCAGCAGCGTCGACAGGAACTATGGCTACACCTTC. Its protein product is CASSVDRNYGYTF.